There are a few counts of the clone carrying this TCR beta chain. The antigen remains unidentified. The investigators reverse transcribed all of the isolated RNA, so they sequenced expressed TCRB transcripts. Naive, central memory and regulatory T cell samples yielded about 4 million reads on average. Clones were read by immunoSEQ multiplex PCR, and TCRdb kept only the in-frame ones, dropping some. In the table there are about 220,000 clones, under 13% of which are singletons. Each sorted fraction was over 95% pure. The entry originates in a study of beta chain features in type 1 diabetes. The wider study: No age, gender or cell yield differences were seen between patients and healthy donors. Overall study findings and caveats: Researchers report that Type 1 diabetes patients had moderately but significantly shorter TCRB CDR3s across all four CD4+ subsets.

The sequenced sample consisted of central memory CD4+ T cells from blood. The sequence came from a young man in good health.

In DNA form, the CDR3 reads TGCGCCAGCAGCCCCCGTCCCGGGACAGGGAGGACTAGCACAGATACGCAGTATTTT. As protein: CASSPRPGTGRTSTDTQYF. The chain is built from TRBV5-1 and TRBJ2-3; 9 positions match TRBD1. V lost 4 bases and J lost 0; bases outside the gene matches: 15. Germline V gene data show CDR1 as SGHRS and CDR2 as YFSETQ. The CDR3 totals 19 residues.